A single TCR beta chain is shown here with its context. As yet, its antigen is unknown. The time point: cycle 4 day 1 (C4D1), after more than five weeks of nivolumab. Brentuximab vedotin exposure varied among the patients, all of whom had relapsed after autologous stem cell transplantation. Researchers report purifying CD4+ T cells from thawed PBMCs by magnetic negative selection. The sample is drawn from a study of PD-1 blockade in classical Hodgkin lymphoma. Germline V gene data show CDR1 as LNHDA and CDR2 as SQIVND (reference sequence). CDR3 length: 13 residues. With 5 bases removed from V and 0 bases from J, the gap between germline ends came to 8 bases. Clones were read by immunoSEQ multiplex PCR, and TCRdb kept only the in-frame ones, dropping some. The table records about 30,000 clones, about 88% of them present only once. Whole-study results and caveats: Newly diagnosed patients reportedly trailed healthy donors in baseline TCR diversity.

The source of this sequence is a human donor with classical Hodgkin lymphoma. The rearrangement uses TRBV19 and TRBJ2-7; a possible D gene is TRBD1 (6 bases). The sample in question was CD4+ T cells from blood, obtained before the fourth cycle of nivolumab. CDR3 amino acids: CASSWTVSYEQYF. The CDR3 DNA follows: TGTGCCAGTAGTTGGACAGTCTCCTACGAGCAGTACTTC.